These T cell receptor beta chains were read from a single sample in a study of breast tumors, draining lymph nodes, adjacent tissues. Each CDR3 protein gets one entry after TCRdb re-called the multiplex PCR reads with MiXCR. Of fewer than 200,000 distinct CDR3 sequences in the sample, 30% to 40% were seen once. The sequenced sample was axillary lymph node tissue. The receptors come from a female donor with breast cancer. Some clones in this sample may be carry-over from other donors' samples. CDR3s include the opening cysteine and the closing phenylalanine or tryptophan. D genes are given only for firm matches. Clone sizes are given selectively: once, few, many, or a class where the clone is expanded.

size,V,D,J,CDR3,DNA
.,TRBV18,.,TRBJ2-6,CASSLGQSSGANVLTF,TGTGCCAGCTCACTCGGACAGTCCTCTGGGGCCAACGTCCTGACTTTC
.,TRBV27,.,TRBJ2-5,CASSLTQYWQETQYF,TGTGCCAGCAGTCTTACCCAGTACTGGCAAGAGACCCAGTACTTC
many,TRBV20-1,.,TRBJ2-7,CSARGGPSYEQYF,TGCAGTGCTAGAGGAGGGCCCTCCTACGAGCAGTACTTC
many,TRBV6-5,TRBD1,TRBJ1-2,CASSPRQGRGYGYTF,TGTGCCAGCAGTCCCCGACAGGGGCGAGGCTATGGCTACACCTTC
.,TRBV10-3,.,TRBJ1-2,CAILRGHNYDYTF,TGTGCCATCTTGAGGGGCCACAACTATGACTACACCTTC
many,TRBV19,TRBD1,TRBJ2-6,CASSRGTGGAGANVLTF,TGTGCCAGTAGTAGAGGGACAGGGGGGGCTGGGGCCAACGTCCTGACTTTC
.,TRBV7-3,TRBD1,TRBJ1-2,CASSSPDRAYGYTF,TGTGCCAGCAGCTCTCCGGACAGGGCCTATGGCTACACCTTC
.,TRBV18,TRBD1,TRBJ1-1,CASSPSTGTTEAFF,TGTGCCAGCTCACCATCGACAGGGACCACTGAAGCTTTCTTT
many,TRBV7-9,.,TRBJ2-5,CASSLVGSQTQYF,TGTGCCAGCAGCTTAGTTGGTAGCCAGACCCAGTACTTC
few,TRBV10-3,TRBD2,TRBJ2-7,CAITPGLASTYEQYF,TGTGCCATCACCCCGGGACTAGCGAGTACCTACGAGCAGTACTTC
few,TRBV18,.,TRBJ2-7,CASSLPRGMDEQYF,TGTGCCAGCTCACTACCTCGCGGGATGGACGAGCAGTACTTC